The clone carrying this T cell receptor beta chain turned up a few times. The sample originates from a study of blood T cell repertoires in COVID-19. Study-level information: Sites in the United States, Italy and Spain provided acute and convalescent COVID-19 samples.

J gave up 5 bases and V 0 bases, and 2 bases lay outside the gene matches. The CDR3 is 14 residues long. CDR1 is WSHSY, CDR2 SAAADI, per germline. Original analysis: Reference gene primer amplification in the assay estimated nucleated cell counts. TCRdb's table, derived via immunoSEQ multiplex PCR, lists solely in-frame clones and lacks some. D and trimming come from the DNA, and the V and J calls and clone size come from that table. The sample consists of 85,000 to 95,000 clones, approximately 88% of them appearing once. The source material was peripheral blood. This receptor was obtained from a man aged 55 to 69 with COVID-19, enrolled during active disease. V gene TRBV10-2 combines with J gene TRBJ2-3; 7 nucleotides match TRBD2. This CDR3 is CASSESGGGDTQYF. CDR3 sequence (DNA): TGCGCCAGCAGTGAGTCTGGGGGGGGAGATACGCAGTATTTT.